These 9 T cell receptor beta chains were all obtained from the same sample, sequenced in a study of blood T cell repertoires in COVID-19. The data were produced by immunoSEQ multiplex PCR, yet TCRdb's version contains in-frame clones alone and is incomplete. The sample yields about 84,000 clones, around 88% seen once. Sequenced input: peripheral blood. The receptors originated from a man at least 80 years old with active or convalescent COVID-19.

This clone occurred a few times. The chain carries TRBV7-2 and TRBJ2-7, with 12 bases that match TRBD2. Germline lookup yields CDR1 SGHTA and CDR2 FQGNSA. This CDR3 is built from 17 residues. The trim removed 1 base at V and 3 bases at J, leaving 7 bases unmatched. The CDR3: CASSLGPPTSGSYEQYF. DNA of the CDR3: TGTGCCAGCAGCTTAGGCCCCCCGACTAGCGGGAGCTACGAGCAGTACTTC.

The CDR3 reads CASSLSGGMVGNQPQHF. CDR3 coding DNA: TGTGCCAGCAGCCTATCGGGAGGGATGGTGGGCAATCAGCCCCAGCATTTT. V usage is TRBV27 and J usage is TRBJ1-5; D not resolved. CDR3 length equals 17 residues. V was clipped by 6 bases and J by 2 bases, with 20 bases between them. Germline V CDR1 and CDR2: MNHEY, SMNVEV (reference sequence).

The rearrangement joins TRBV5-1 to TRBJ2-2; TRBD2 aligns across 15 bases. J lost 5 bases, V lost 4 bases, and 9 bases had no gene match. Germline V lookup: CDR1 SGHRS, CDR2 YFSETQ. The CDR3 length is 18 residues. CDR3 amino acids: CASSRTGTSGRSTGELFF. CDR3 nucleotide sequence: TGCGCCAGCAGCCGCACCGGGACTAGCGGGAGGAGTACCGGGGAGCTGTTTTTT.

CDR3 DNA: TGCGCCAGCAGCCAGGCCGGCGGCGGTAGCGGGAGGTTGGGGGAGCTGTTTTTT. Translated: CASSQAGGGSGRLGELFF. This chain joins TRBV4-3 and TRBJ2-2; 10 positions agree with TRBD2. There are 18 residues in the CDR3. V lost 3 bases to trimming and J lost 8 bases; unmatched junction nucleotides: 15. Germline V lookup: CDR1 LGHNA, CDR2 YSLEER.

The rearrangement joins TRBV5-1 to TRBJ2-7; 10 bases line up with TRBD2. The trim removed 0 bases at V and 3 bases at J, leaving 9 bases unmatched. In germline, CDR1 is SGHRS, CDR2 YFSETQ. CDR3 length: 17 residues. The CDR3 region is CASSLATASGSFYEQYF. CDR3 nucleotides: TGCGCCAGCAGCTTGGCAACCGCTAGCGGGAGTTTCTACGAGCAGTACTTC.

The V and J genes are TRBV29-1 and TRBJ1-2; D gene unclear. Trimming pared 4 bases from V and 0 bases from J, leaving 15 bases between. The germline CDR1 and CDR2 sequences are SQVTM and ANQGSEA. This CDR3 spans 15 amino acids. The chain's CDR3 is CSVALPRGANYGYTF. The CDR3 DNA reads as TGCAGCGTTGCTCTGCCGCGAGGTGCTAACTATGGCTACACCTTC. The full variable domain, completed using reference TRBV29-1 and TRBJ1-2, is SAVISQKPSRDICQRGTSLTIQCQVDSQVTMMFWYRQQPGQSLTLIATANQGSEATYESGFVIDKFPISRPNLTFSTLTVSNMSPEDSSIYLCSVALPRGANYGYTFGSGTRLTVV.

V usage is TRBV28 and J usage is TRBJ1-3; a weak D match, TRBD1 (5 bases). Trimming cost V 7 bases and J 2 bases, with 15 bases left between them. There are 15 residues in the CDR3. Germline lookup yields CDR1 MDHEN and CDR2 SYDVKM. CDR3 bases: TGTGCCAGCACTTCTCTAGGGGATGCTGGAAACACCATATATTTT. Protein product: CASTSLGDAGNTIYF. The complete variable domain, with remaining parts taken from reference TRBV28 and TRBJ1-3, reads DVKVTQSSRYLVKRTGEKVFLECVQDMDHENMFWYRQDPGLGLRLIYFSYDVKMKEKGDIPEGYSVSREKKERFSLILESASTNQTSMYLCASTSLGDAGNTIYFGEGSWLTVV.

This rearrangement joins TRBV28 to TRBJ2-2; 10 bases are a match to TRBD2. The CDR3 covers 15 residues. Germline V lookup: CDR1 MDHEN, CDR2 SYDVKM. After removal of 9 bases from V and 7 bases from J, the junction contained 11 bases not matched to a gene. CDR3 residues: CASHHSGRRGGELFF. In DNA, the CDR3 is TGTGCCAGTCACCATAGCGGGAGGCGTGGCGGGGAGCTGTTTTTT.

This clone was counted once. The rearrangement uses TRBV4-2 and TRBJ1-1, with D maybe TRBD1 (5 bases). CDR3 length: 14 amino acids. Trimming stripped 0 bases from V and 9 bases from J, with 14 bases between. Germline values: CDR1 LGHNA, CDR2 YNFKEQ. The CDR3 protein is CASSQERRGAQAFF. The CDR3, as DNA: TGTGCCAGCAGCCAAGAGAGGCGCGGGGCACAAGCTTTCTTT.